This TCR beta chain was retrieved from a study of blood T cell repertoires in COVID-19. The overall study: The samples span acute and convalescent COVID-19 from the United States, Italy and Spain. The cDNA or gDNA used as material had been derived from T cells, B-cell-depleted T cells, or PBMCs.

The CDR3 totals 15 residues. Germline-derived CDR1 and CDR2 are LGHDT and YNNKEL (reference sequence). V was clipped by 4 bases and J by 0 bases, with 10 bases between them. Under the authors' procedure: Reference gene primer amplification yielded estimated nucleated cell counts. Method: immunoSEQ multiplex PCR; TCRdb's copy keeps in-frame clones and lacks some. V, J and clone size were drawn from that table, and D and trimming were deduced from the DNA. The table records almost 50,000 clones, around three quarters of them present only once. Sequencing used peripheral blood. The TCR sequence derives from a man between 65 and 85 years old with acute or convalescent COVID-19. V and J are TRBV3-1 (or the pseudogene TRBV3-2) and TRBJ1-3; a weak D match, TRBD1 (6 bases). CDR3 region: CASSLTGNSGNTIYF. CDR3 sequence (DNA): TGTGCCAGCAGCCTAACAGGGAACTCTGGAAACACCATATATTTT.